This TCR beta chain is drawn from a study of blood T cell repertoires in COVID-19. TCRdb's table, derived via immunoSEQ multiplex PCR, lists solely in-frame clones and lacks some. The sample comprises 100,000 to 150,000 clones, 85% to 90% of which are singletons, and roughly 3.9% rests with the top ten. The CDR3 runs 17 residues. Germline-derived CDR1 and CDR2 are ENHRY and SYGVKD. With 0 bases removed from V and 0 bases from J, the gap between germline ends came to 12 bases. This clonotype was obtained from a man in his sixties with acute or convalescent COVID-19. The chain uses TRBV10-3 and TRBJ1-5; D possibly corresponds to TRBD1 (5 bases). The sequenced sample was peripheral blood. CDR3 loop: CAISESSRGSSNQPQHF. The CDR3 DNA reads TGTGCCATCAGTGAGTCGAGTAGGGGTAGTAGCAATCAGCCCCAGCATTTT.